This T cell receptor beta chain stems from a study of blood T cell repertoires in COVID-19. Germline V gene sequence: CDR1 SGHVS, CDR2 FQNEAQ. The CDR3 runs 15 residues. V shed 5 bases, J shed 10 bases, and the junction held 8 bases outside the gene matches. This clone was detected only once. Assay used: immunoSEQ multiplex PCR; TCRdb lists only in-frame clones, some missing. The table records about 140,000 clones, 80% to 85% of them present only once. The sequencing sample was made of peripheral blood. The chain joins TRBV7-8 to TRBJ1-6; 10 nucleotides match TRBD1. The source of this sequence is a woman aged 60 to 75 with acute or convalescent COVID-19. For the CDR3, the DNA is TGTGCCAGCAGCCTACGGGACAGGGGTGACTCACCCCTCCACTTT. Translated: CASSLRDRGDSPLHF. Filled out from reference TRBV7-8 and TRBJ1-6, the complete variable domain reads GAGVSQSPRYKVAKRGQDVALRCDPISGHVSLFWYQQALGQGPEFLTYFQNEAQLDKSGLPSDRFFAERPEGSVSTLKIQRTQQEDSAVYLCASSLRDRGDSPLHFGNGTRLTVT.